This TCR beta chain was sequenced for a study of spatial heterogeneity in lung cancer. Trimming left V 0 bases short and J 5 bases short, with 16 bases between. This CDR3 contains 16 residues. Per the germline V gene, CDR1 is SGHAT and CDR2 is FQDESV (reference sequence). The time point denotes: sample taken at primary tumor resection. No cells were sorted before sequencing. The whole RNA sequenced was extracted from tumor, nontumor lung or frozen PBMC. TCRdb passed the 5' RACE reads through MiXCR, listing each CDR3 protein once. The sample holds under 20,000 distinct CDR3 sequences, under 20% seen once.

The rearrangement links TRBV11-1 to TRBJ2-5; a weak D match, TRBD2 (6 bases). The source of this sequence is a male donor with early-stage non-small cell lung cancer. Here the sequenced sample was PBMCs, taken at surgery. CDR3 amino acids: CASSLAGGVGWETQYF. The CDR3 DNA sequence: TGTGCCAGCAGCTTAGCTGGCGGGGTCGGGTGGGAGACCCAGTACTTC.